The entry below gives a single T cell receptor (beta chain) sequence along with its context. No antigen is known for it. Trimming removed 6 bases from V and 7 bases from J; junction bases left unmatched: 12. Looked up from germline, CDR1 is SNHLY and CDR2 is FYNNEI. This CDR3 comprises 15 residues. The entry originates in a study of T-cell reconstitution after alpha-beta-depleted transplantation in children. Broader study findings: About two months after transplant, alpha-beta T cells reportedly came from several hundred expanded graft clones. Some patients' high day-60 TCRbeta diversity was attributed to recipient cells surviving conditioning. Diversity and T-cell counts at one year after transplant derived mostly from new T cells.

During its preparation, the TCRbeta library received unique molecular identifiers. A single record per CDR3 protein comes from TCRdb applying MiXCR to the PCR reads. The sample lists 900,000 or so distinct CDR3 sequences, roughly 15% seen once, with 5% in the top ten. The TCR originated in a male patient aged 10 to 17 who had a stem cell transplant for acute lymphoblastic leukemia, so the T cells may come from the graft donor. Sequences were derived from PBMCs, mostly from graft donor cells, sampled 360 days after TCRalphabeta/CD19-depleted stem cell transplant. The chain is built from TRBV2 and TRBJ2-7; 10 bases map to TRBD2. The CDR3 region is CASRIAGGAAWEQYF. CDR3 sequence (DNA): TGTGCCAGCAGAATAGCGGGAGGCGCGGCTTGGGAGCAGTACTTC.